This T cell receptor beta chain was identified during a study of patients and donors after allogeneic stem cell transplantation. TCRdb re-called the RT-PCR reads with MiXCR, one entry per CDR3 protein. Of hundreds of thousands of distinct CDR3 sequences listed, 16% are singletons. This clonotype was counted only a few times. J was trimmed by 4 bases and V by 5 bases; bases with no gene match: 7. The CDR3 is 14 amino acids. This receptor was identified in a human donor who was either an allogeneic HSCT recipient or a stem cell or donor lymphocyte infusion donor (not recorded which). It is not recorded whose cells these are; they may come from a transplant donor. Sequenced: blood, either unsorted or a sorted T cell fraction (not recorded which). This chain connects TRBV12-3 or TRBV12-4 to TRBJ1-2, with 7 bases fitting TRBD1. The CDR3 is CASSLRDRVYGYTF. CDR3 coding DNA: TGTGCCAGCAGTCTACGGGACAGAGTCTATGGCTACACCTTC.